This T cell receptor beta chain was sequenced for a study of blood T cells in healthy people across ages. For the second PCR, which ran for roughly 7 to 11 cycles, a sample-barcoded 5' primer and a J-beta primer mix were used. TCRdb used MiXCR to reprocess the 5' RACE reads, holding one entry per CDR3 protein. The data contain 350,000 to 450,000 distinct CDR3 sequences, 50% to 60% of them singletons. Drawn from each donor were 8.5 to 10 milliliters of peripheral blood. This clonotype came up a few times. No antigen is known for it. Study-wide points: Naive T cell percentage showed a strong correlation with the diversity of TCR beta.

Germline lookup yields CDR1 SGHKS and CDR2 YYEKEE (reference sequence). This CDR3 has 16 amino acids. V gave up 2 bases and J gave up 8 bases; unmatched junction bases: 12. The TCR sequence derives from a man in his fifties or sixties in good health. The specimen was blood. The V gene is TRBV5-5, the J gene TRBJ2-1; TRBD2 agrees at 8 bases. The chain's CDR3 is CASSLDAGRARDEQFF. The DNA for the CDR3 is TGTGCCAGCAGCTTAGACGCCGGGAGGGCCCGGGATGAGCAGTTCTTC.